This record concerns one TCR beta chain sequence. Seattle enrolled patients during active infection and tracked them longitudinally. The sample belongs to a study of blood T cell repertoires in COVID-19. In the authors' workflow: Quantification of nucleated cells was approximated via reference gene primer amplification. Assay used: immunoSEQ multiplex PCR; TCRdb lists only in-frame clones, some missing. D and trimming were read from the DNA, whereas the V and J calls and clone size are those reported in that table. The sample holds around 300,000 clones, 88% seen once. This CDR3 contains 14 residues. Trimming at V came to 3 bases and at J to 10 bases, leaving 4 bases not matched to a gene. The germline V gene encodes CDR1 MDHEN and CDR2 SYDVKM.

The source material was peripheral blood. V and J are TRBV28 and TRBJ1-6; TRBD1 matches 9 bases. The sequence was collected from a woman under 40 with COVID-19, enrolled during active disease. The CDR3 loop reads CASSFGTGTSPLHF. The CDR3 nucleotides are TGTGCCAGCAGTTTTGGGACAGGGACCTCACCCCTCCACTTT.